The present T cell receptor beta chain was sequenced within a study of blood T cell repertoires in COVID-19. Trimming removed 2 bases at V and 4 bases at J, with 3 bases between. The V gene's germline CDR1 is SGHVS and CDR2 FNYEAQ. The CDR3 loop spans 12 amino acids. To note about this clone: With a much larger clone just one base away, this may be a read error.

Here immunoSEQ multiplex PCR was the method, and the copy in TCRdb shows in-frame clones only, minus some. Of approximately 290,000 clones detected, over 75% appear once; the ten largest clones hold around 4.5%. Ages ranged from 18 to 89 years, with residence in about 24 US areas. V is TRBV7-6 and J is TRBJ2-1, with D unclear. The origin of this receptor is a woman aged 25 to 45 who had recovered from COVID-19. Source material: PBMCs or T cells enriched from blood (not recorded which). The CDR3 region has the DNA TGTGCCAGCAGCTTATCATACAATGAGCAGTTCTTC. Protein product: CASSLSYNEQFF. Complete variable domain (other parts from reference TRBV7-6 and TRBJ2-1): GAGVSQSPRYKVTKRGQDVALRCDPISGHVSLYWYRQALGQGPEFLTYFNYEAQQDKSGLPNDRFSAERPEGSISTLTIQRTEQRDSAMYRCASSLSYNEQFFGPGTRLTVL.